A single T cell receptor beta chain is shown here with its context. The antigen is not known. This record belongs to a study of T cell responses to AZD1222 COVID-19 vaccine. Findings and limits, study-wide: Unmutated variant regions are reportedly the target of nearly half of TCRs that are spike-specific. Repertoire samples came only from after the peak T cell response. Spike-wide coverage was observed for vaccine-associated CD4 TCRs, with dominant responses at 160-218 and 743-854. Clonal diversity was possibly underestimated, and the donors were mostly white British, with more females.

The repertoire was sequenced with immunoSEQ multiplex PCR; TCRdb's copy has only in-frame clones and lacks some. The table has about 160,000 clones, more than 80% seen once. V lost 1 base, J lost 5 bases, and 8 bases lay in between. The CDR3 runs 13 residues. Material: peripheral blood, obtained on day 0 of AZD1222 vaccination. This chain links TRBV12-3 or TRBV12-4 with TRBJ2-5; D gene uncertain. This clonotype was sampled from an adult in good health. In DNA, the CDR3 is TGTGCCAGCAGTTTAGGGGTTAGGGAGACCCAGTACTTC. Translation gives CASSLGVRETQYF.